Each of the 25 T cell receptor beta chains below was sequenced from the same sample in a study of T cells after posttransplantation cyclophosphamide. The assay was immunoSEQ multiplex PCR, and TCRdb's table has in-frame clones only and misses some. The table lists more than 20,000 clones, with no singletons. Sequenced material: PBMCs. These TCRs come from a man aged 45-65 years in good health, CMV-negative, and a related stem cell transplant donor.

This clone was recorded many times. The rearrangement uses TRBV7-9 and TRBJ2-1; D not resolved. In germline, CDR1 is SEHNR, CDR2 FQNEAQ (reference sequence). The length of the CDR3 is 16 residues. V lost 2 bases and J 4 bases, leaving 15 bases between the germline ends. CDR3 in amino acids: CASSLSLAGSYNEQFF. CDR3 DNA: TGTGCCAGCAGCTTAAGTCTGGCAGGATCGTACAATGAGCAGTTCTTC.

This clone was counted many times. An end of the junction differs from the germline gene, which may be a read error. This chain connects TRBV6-6 to TRBJ2-6; possibly TRBD1 for D (5 bases). CDR1 and CDR2 (germline): MNHNY, SVGAGI (reference sequence). This CDR3 region has 14 residues. The CDR3 is CASRLDSGADVLTF. CDR3 sequence (DNA): TGTGCCAGCAGACTCGACTCTGGGGCCGACGTCCTGACTTTC.

This clone showed up many times. The gene calls are TRBV7-9 and TRBJ2-7; 7 bases align to TRBD1. The CDR3 covers 17 residues. The germline gives CDR1 SEHNR, CDR2 FQNEAQ (reference sequence). With 0 bases clipped from V and 3 bases from J, the junction kept 11 bases outside the gene matches. As DNA, the CDR3 is TGTGCCAGCAGCTTAGCAGGGCGGCCAGGGGGAGACTACGAGCAGTACTTC. Its translation: CASSLAGRPGGDYEQYF. Complete variable domain (other parts from reference TRBV7-9 and TRBJ2-7): DTGVSQNPRHKITKRGQNVTFRCDPISEHNRLYWYRQTLGQGPEFLTYFQNEAQLEKSRLLSDRFSAERPKGSFSTLEIQRTEQGDSAMYLCASSLAGRPGGDYEQYFGPGTRLTVT.

This clone was found many times. The chain has TRBV30 and TRBJ2-3; tentative D call: TRBD2 (5 bases). V dropped 5 bases and J dropped 0 bases, with 9 bases sitting between them. Germline-derived CDR1 and CDR2 are GTSNPN and SVGIG (reference sequence). The CDR3 sequence is 13 residues long. CDR3 in amino acids: CAWERLSTDTQYF. The CDR3 DNA sequence: TGTGCCTGGGAGCGGCTCAGCACAGATACGCAGTATTTT.

This clone was seen many times. V usage is TRBV7-3 and J usage is TRBJ2-1; TRBD2 aligns across 8 bases. The CDR3 totals 15 residues. CDR1 and CDR2 (germline): SGHTA, FQGTGA. J gave up 14 bases and V 4 bases, and 16 bases lay outside the gene matches. CDR3 loop: CASSWTSIGRATEFF. The CDR3 nucleotides are TGTGCCAGCAGCTGGACTAGCATCGGGCGGGCGACGGAGTTCTTC.

This clone came up many times. This rearrangement joins TRBV27 to TRBJ2-6; tentative D call: TRBD2 (6 bases). V lost 5 bases to trimming and J lost 4 bases, with 18 bases between them. From germline, CDR1 is MNHEY and CDR2 SMNVEV (reference sequence). The CDR3 sequence is 17 residues long. CDR3 sequence reads: CASSIRDSVAGANVLTF. In DNA form, the CDR3 reads TGTGCCAGCAGTATCCGGGACTCCGTAGCGGGGGCCAACGTCCTGACTTTC. Together with reference TRBV27 and TRBJ2-6, the CDR3 gives the full variable domain: EAQVTQNPRYLITVTGKKLTVTCSQNMNHEYMSWYRQDPGLGLRQIYYSMNVEVTDKGDVPEGYKVSRKEKRNFPLILESPSPNQTSLYFCASSIRDSVAGANVLTFGAGSRLTVL.

This clone was observed many times. The chain uses TRBV6-1 and TRBJ2-5; D may match TRBD1 or TRBD2 (6 bases each). Germline V gene lookup returns CDR1 MNHNS and CDR2 SASEGT. The ends were cut back, 5 bases at V and 5 bases at J, with 15 bases in the middle. The CDR3 runs 14 residues. DNA for the CDR3: TGTGCCAGCAGTAAAGGGGGGCGAGGGGAGACCCAGTACTTC. It translates to CASSKGGRGETQYF.

This clone has just a few counts. It may be a read error: a sequence one base away is much more abundant. The chain joins TRBV4-1 to TRBJ1-2; the D is unclear. This CDR3 has 15 amino acids. Germline lookup yields CDR1 MGHRA and CDR2 YSYEKL. CDR3 protein: CTSSQVSENLYGYTF. Written as DNA, the CDR3 is TGCACCAGCAGCCAAGTGTCGGAGAACCTCTATGGCTACACCTTC.

This clone has more than one count but fewer than ten. The chain employs TRBV27 and TRBJ2-1; possible D gene TRBD1, 6 bases. Germline CDR1 and CDR2: MNHEY and SMNVEV (reference sequence). The CDR3 runs to 18 residues. V was cut by 0 bases and J by 2 bases, with 17 bases left in between. This chain's CDR3 is CASSLSPNHRAPYNEQFF. In DNA form, the CDR3 reads TGTGCCAGCAGTTTATCGCCAAATCACAGGGCACCCTACAATGAGCAGTTCTTC.

This clone was seen at least ten times. This chain connects TRBV28 to TRBJ2-7; 8 nucleotides agree with TRBD1. Germline V gene data show CDR1 as MDHEN and CDR2 as SYDVKM. V shed 8 bases and J 0 bases; nucleotides not matched to a gene: 6. This CDR3 is built from 14 residues. The CDR3, as DNA: TGTGCCAGCGGCGACAGGGGTATCTCCTACGAGCAGTACTTC. It encodes CASGDRGISYEQYF.

There are many counts of this clone. The CDR3 reads CASSLVLAGGIQETQYF. The CDR3 DNA follows: TGCGCCAGCAGCTTGGTTCTAGCGGGAGGGATTCAAGAGACCCAGTACTTC. The chain carries TRBV5-1 and TRBJ2-5, with 12 bases matching TRBD2. Germline loops: CDR1 SGHRS, CDR2 YFSETQ. This CDR3 is 17 amino acids long. Trimming took 0 bases from V and 2 from J; bases not matched to a gene: 5. Together with reference TRBV5-1 and TRBJ2-5, the CDR3 gives the full variable domain: KAGVTQTPRYLIKTRGQQVTLSCSPISGHRSVSWYQQTPGQGLQFLFEYFSETQRNKGNFPGRFSGRQFSNSRSEMNVSTLELGDSALYLCASSLVLAGGIQETQYFGPGTRLLVL.

This clone was found many times. V and J are TRBV11-2 and TRBJ2-7; D remains unclear. This CDR3 has 11 residues. The germline gives CDR1 SGHAT, CDR2 FQNNGV. Trimming removed 6 bases at V and 3 bases at J, with 6 bases between. CDR3 residues: CASSYNYEQYF. The CDR3 DNA is TGTGCCAGCAGTTACAACTACGAGCAGTACTTC. Based on the CDR3 plus reference TRBV11-2 and TRBJ2-7, the full variable domain is EAGVAQSPRYKIIEKRQSVAFWCNPISGHATLYWYQQILGQGPKLLIQFQNNGVVDDSQLPKDRFSAERLKGVDSTLKIQPAKLEDSAVYLCASSYNYEQYFGPGTRLTVT.

This clone showed up many times. This chain uses TRBV5-1 with TRBJ2-7; 11 nucleotides match TRBD2. The CDR3 has 16 residues. Germline CDR1 is SGHRS and CDR2 is YFSETQ. Trimming cost V 3 bases and J 4 bases; bases outside gene matches: 9. The CDR3 reads CASSSGSSGRRYEQYF. CDR3 bases: TGCGCCAGCAGCTCAGGATCTAGCGGGAGGCGTTACGAGCAGTACTTC.

This clone has a count of ten or more. CDR3 in DNA: TGTGCCAGCAGCTTCGGACTAGCGGGGGGCACTAGCACAGATACGCAGTATTTT. Translated: CASSFGLAGGTSTDTQYF. V is TRBV11-3 and J is TRBJ2-3; 14 nucleotides agree with TRBD2. Unmatched junction bases numbered 5, after V lost 3 bases and J lost 0 bases. Germline CDR1 SGHNT, CDR2 YENEEA. The CDR3 contains 18 residues.

This clone was recorded at least ten times. The rearrangement joins TRBV6-4 to TRBJ2-3, with TRBD1 matching over 8 bases. Germline V lookup: CDR1 MRHNA, CDR2 SNTAGT. Unmatched junction bases numbered 7, after V lost 3 bases and J lost 5 bases. The CDR3 is 15 amino acids. The CDR3 coding sequence is TGTGCCAGCAGTGAAAAGGACAGGGCAAGAGATACGCAGTATTTT. This sequence encodes CASSEKDRARDTQYF.

In its sample, this clone was seen many times. V usage is TRBV5-6 and J usage is TRBJ1-2; 7 nucleotides line up with TRBD1. The CDR3 totals 15 residues. V lost 4 bases and J lost 2; bases outside the gene matches: 8. Looked up from germline, CDR1 is SGHDT and CDR2 is YYEEEE. The CDR3 here is CASSPTDRPNYGYTF. The CDR3 bases are TGTGCCAGCAGCCCGACGGACAGGCCGAACTATGGCTACACCTTC.

Many counts were recorded for this clone. The chain employs TRBV28 and TRBJ2-7; 7 nucleotides align to TRBD1. Per the germline V gene, CDR1 is MDHEN and CDR2 is SYDVKM. V dropped 7 bases and J dropped 2; count of bases not matched to a gene: 11. This CDR3 has 15 amino acids. The CDR3 loop is CASTTKDRFAYEQYF. The CDR3 DNA is TGTGCCAGCACCACAAAGGACAGGTTCGCCTACGAGCAGTACTTC.

This clone showed up just a few times. V and J are TRBV5-1 and TRBJ2-5, with 7 bases fitting TRBD2. The CDR3 runs 14 residues. The J segment lost 11 bases and the V segment lost 4 bases, leaving 14 bases of the junction unmatched. The germline V gene has CDR1 SGHRS and CDR2 YFSETQ. The CDR3 nucleotides read TGCGCCAGCAGCCCCGCGGGAGCCAGTTTGGAGCAGTACTTC. Its translation is CASSPAGASLEQYF.

This clone has a count of ten or more. J is TRBJ2-3 and V is TRBV2, with D uncertain. V lost 5 bases, J lost 2 bases, and 8 bases lay in between. From germline, CDR1 is SNHLY and CDR2 FYNNEI. CDR3 length equals 13 residues. Here the CDR3 DNA reads TGTGCCAGCAGTTACGAGTCCACAGATACGCAGTATTTT. Translated: CASSYESTDTQYF.

This clone was counted ten times or more. The chain carries TRBV7-9 and TRBJ2-1; D may be TRBD2 (5 bases). Germline V lookup: CDR1 SEHNR, CDR2 FQNEAQ (reference sequence). Deletions cut 4 bases from V and 8 bases from J, with 9 bases between. This CDR3 has 12 amino acids. The CDR3 reads CASSWEADEQFF. CDR3 nucleotides: TGTGCCAGCAGCTGGGAAGCGGATGAGCAGTTCTTC.

This clone was seen at least ten times. CDR3 residues: CASSLQASSYNEQFF. The CDR3 DNA reads as TGTGCCAGCAGCTTGCAGGCCAGCTCCTACAATGAGCAGTTCTTC. The chain combines TRBV5-4 with TRBJ2-1; D is undetermined. The CDR3 contains 15 residues. Between the trimmed V and J ends, which lost 1 base and 0 bases, there was a span of 8 bases. Germline CDR1 reads SGHNT; CDR2 reads YYREEE (reference sequence). The whole variable domain, filled in from reference TRBV5-4 and TRBJ2-1, reads ETGVTQSPTHLIKTRGQQVTLRCSSQSGHNTVSWYQQALGQGPQFIFQYYREEENGRGNFPPRFSGLQFPNYSSELNVNALELDDSALYLCASSLQASSYNEQFFGPGTRLTVL.

Many counts were recorded for this clone. The CDR3 spells CASSYTAQTYEQYF. In nucleotides, the CDR3 is TGCGCCAGCAGCTACACAGCCCAGACCTACGAGCAGTACTTC. The chain uses TRBV5-1 and TRBJ2-7; D unclear. Germline CDR1 is SGHRS and CDR2 is YFSETQ. Trimming removed 3 bases at V and 2 bases at J, with 12 bases between. The length of the CDR3 is 14 residues.

This clone was recorded many times. The rearrangement links TRBV6-1 to TRBJ2-3; 8 bases fit TRBD2. Germline values: CDR1 MNHNS, CDR2 SASEGT. Trimming took 8 bases from V and 6 from J; bases not matched to a gene: 10. CDR3 size: 14 residues. The CDR3 region has the DNA TGTGCCAGCCATACCCCGGGGGGGCTTGATACGCAGTATTTT. Protein product: CASHTPGGLDTQYF.

In this sample, this clone turned up many times. This chain joins TRBV30 and TRBJ1-3, with TRBD1 matching over 7 bases. Trimming took 4 bases from V and 0 from J; bases not matched to a gene: 9. The CDR3 contains 16 residues. CDR1 is GTSNPN, CDR2 SVGIG, per germline (reference sequence). CDR3 residues: CAWKGSAGGSGNTIYF. CDR3 nucleotide sequence: TGTGCCTGGAAGGGGTCGGCAGGGGGCTCTGGAAACACCATATATTTT.

At least ten counts were recorded for this clone. The chain has TRBV2 and TRBJ1-5; tentatively, D is TRBD1 (6 bases). The germline CDR1 and CDR2 sequences are SNHLY and FYNNEI. V lost 1 base and J 2 bases, leaving 6 bases between the germline ends. The CDR3 is made up of 14 amino acids. In nucleotides, the CDR3 is TGTGCCAGCAGTGAAGAGGGGGGCAATCAGCCCCAGCATTTT. Its protein product is CASSEEGGNQPQHF.